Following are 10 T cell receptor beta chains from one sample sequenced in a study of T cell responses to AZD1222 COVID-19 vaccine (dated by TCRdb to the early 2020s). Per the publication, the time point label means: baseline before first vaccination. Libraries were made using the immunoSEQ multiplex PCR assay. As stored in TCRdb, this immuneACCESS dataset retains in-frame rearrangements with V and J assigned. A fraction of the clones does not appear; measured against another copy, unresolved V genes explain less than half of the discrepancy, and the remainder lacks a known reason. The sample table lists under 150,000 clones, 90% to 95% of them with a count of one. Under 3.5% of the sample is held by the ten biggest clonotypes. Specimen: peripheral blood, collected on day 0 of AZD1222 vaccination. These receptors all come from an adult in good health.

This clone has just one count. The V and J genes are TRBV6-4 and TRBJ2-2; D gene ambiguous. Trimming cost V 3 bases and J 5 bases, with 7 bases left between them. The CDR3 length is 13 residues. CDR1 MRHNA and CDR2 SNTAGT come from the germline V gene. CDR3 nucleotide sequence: TGTGCCAGCAGTGAACAAGGGACCGGGGAGCTGTTTTTT. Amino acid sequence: CASSEQGTGELFF.

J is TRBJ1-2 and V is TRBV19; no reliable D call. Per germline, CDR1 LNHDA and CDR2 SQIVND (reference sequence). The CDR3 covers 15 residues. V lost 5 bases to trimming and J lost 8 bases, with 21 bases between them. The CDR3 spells CASSPRRGLNSGYTF. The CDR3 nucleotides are TGTGCCAGTAGTCCCCGTCGTGGGCTTAACTCCGGCTACACCTTC.

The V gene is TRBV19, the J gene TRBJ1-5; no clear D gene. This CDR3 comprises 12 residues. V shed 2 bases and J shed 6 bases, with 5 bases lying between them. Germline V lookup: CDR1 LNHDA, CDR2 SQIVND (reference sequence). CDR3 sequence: CASSILSQPQHF. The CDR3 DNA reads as TGTGCCAGTAGTATACTAAGTCAGCCCCAGCATTTT.

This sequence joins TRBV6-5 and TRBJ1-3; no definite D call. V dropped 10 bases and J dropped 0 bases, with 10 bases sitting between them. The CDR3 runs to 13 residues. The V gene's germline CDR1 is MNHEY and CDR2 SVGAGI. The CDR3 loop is CATRRGSGNTIYF. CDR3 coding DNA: TGTGCCACCCGGCGGGGCTCTGGAAACACCATATATTTT.

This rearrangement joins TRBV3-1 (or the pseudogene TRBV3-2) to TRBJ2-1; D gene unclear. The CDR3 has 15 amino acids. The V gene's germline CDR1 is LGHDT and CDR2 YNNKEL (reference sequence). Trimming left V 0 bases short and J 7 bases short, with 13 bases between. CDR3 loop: CASSQDVLVINEQFF. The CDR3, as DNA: TGTGCCAGCAGCCAAGATGTGCTAGTTATTAATGAGCAGTTCTTC.

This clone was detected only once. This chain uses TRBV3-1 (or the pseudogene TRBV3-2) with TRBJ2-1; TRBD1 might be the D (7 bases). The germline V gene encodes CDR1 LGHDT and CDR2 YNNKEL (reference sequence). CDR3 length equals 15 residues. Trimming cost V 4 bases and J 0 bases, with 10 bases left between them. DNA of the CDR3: TGTGCCAGCAGCCCCAGGGGGGTCTCCTACAATGAGCAGTTCTTC. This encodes CASSPRGVSYNEQFF.

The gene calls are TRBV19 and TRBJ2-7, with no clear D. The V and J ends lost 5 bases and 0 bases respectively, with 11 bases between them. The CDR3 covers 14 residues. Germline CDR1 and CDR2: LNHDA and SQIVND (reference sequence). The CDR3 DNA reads TGTGCCAGTAGTGGATCAAGCAACTCCTACGAGCAGTACTTC. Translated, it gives CASSGSSNSYEQYF.

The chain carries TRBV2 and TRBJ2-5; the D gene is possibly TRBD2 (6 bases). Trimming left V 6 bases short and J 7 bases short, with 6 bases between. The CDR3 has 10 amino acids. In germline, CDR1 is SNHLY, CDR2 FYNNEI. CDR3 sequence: CASRGGTQYF. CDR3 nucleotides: TGTGCCAGCAGGGGAGGGACCCAGTACTTC.

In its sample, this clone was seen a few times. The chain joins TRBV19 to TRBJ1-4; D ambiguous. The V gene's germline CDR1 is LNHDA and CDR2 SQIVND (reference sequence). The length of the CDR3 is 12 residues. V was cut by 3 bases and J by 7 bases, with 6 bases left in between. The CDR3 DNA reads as TGTGCCAGTAGTATTCGTGGTGAAAAACTGTTTTTT. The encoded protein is CASSIRGEKLFF.

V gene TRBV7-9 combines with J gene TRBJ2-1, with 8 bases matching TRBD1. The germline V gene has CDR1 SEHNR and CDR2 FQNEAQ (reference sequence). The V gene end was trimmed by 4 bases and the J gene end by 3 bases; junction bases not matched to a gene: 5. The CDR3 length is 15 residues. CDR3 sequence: CASSYDRGSYNEQFF. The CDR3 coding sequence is TGTGCCAGCAGCTACGACAGGGGTAGCTACAATGAGCAGTTCTTC.